This TCR beta chain appears in the sequencing data of a study of tumor-infiltrating lymphocytes in primary liver carcinoma (dated by TCRdb to the late 2010s). Looking at the study overall: Of the five patients, three men and two women aged 30 to 69 years, four had hepatocellular carcinoma and one had combined HCC and intrahepatic cholangiocarcinoma. A total of 35 or so specimens from 5 patients went through TCRbeta repertoire sequencing, namely 25 tumor regions, 5 adjacent noncancerous liver tissues and 5 peripheral blood samples. High reproducibility was observed for the technical replicate repertoires, with mean shared-clone rates approximately 0.9 and correlation coefficients above 0.95. The five patients had tumors of stage T1-T3 N0M0, with maximum diameters ranging from roughly 4.2 to 11 cm. Across five regions of each liver tumor, along with adjacent normal tissue and blood, the study brought together TCRbeta repertoire sequencing, expression microarrays and whole-exome sequencing. Each sample produced roughly 3.65 to 7.5 million productive TCRbeta reads, and read depth showed no significant difference between tissue types. Study-level results and caveats: Pairs of tumor regions showed greater repertoire overlap (mean roughly 36%) than tumor-adjacent pairs (approximately 17%) or tumor-blood pairs (approximately 15%), which is consistent with antigen-driven expansion. With just four or five patients in the study, the authors point out that the findings should be validated in a larger study. Because sequencing covered only the TCR beta chain and unpaired alpha chains were not captured, true repertoire diversity is likely underestimated. The top 250 clones made up a significantly larger repertoire fraction in tumors than in blood (p = 0.039). Since the samples were bulk and unsorted, there was no way to compare CD4+ and CD8+ T cell repertoires.

This clonotype was observed many times. It lacks a known antigen. Base qualities are not at hand, and no much larger clone is one base apart. Total RNA and DNA were co-extracted without cell sorting from approximately 20-30 mg of bulk tissue using the AllPrep DNA/RNA mini kit. Between late 2015 and March 2016, several patients in China with histopathologically diagnosed primary liver carcinoma had surgical resection. At the time of sampling, the patients were treatment-naive and had chronic HBV infection. Fresh tumor and adjacent tissue pieces were bisected; one half was stored in RNAlater at -80°C, the other sent for histology. The CDR3, cysteine through phenylalanine, is 13 amino acids long. The only DNA kept is the CDR3, 39 bases in frame from the first base. The CDR1 and CDR2 encoded by the germline V gene are SGHAT and FQNNGV. Between the V and J ends, shortened by 4 bases and 4 bases respectively, the junction contains 10 bases.

Starting from 500 to 600 ng total RNA, TCRbeta-specific cDNA was produced by reverse transcription with a constant-region primer and ProtoScript II reverse transcriptase. Three nested multiplex PCR rounds, following a slightly modified ARM-PCR procedure, were used to build the TCRbeta libraries. Each of the first two PCR rounds ran for approximately 10 cycles using multiplex TRBV1-TRBV30 forward primers together with a Cbeta reverse primer. Sample barcodes and Illumina adapters were attached in a final 25-cycle PCR using Deep VentR polymerase. Before sequencing, amplicons of 200-500 bp were purified from gel using a QIAquick gel extraction kit. TCRbeta amplicons were sequenced on an Illumina HiSeq 2500 with 250-bp paired-end reads. As for the original processing: Trimmomatic v0.33 was used to quality-trim the reads, and FLASH v1.2.11 was used to merge paired reads so that full CDR3 sequences could be recovered. V, D and J germline segments were assigned to the rearranged TCRbeta sequences using MiGEC v1.2.1b. Clonotype statistics and Shannon-Wiener diversity indices were computed with VDJtools v1.0.0. To cut down on sampling bias, every analysis after diversity analysis relied on just the 250 most abundant clonotypes from each sample. Starting from the raw public reads, TCRdb applied fastp trimming at Q25, assembled clones with MiXCR and retained in-frame beta chains. Merged by CDR3 protein, the rows form single entries marked with the most common genes and DNA. V and J calls and clone size were set by TCRdb, not the authors. The sample has 35,000 to 50,000 distinct CDR3 sequences on record, around 75% of them singletons. In total, the top ten clones hold about 37% of the sample.

Sequenced sample: tumor-adjacent normal liver tissue. The source is a woman aged 25 to 45 with primary liver carcinoma and hepatitis B virus infection. The chain is assembled from TRBV11-2 and TRBJ1-1, with the D gene not clear enough to name. Here is the DNA: TGTGCCAGCAGCTACGAGGGTGGCACTGAAGCTTTCTTT. Its product reads: CASSYEGGTEAFF.